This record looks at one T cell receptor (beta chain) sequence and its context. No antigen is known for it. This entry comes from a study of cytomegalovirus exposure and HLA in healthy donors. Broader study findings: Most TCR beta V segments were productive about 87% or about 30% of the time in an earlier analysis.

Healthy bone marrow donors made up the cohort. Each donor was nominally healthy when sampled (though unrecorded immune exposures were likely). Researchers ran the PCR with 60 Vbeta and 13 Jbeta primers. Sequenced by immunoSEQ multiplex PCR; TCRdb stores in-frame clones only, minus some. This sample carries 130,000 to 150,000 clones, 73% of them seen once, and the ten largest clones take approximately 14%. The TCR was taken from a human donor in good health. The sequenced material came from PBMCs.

CDR3 residues: CASSLVGTVTDTQYF. In DNA form, the CDR3 reads TGCGCCAGCAGCTTGGTCGGGACAGTCACAGATACGCAGTATTTT. The genes are TRBV5-1 and TRBJ2-3, with 7 bases aligning to TRBD1. The CDR3 has 15 residues. V lost 0 bases and J lost 2; bases outside the gene matches: 3. Germline-derived CDR1 and CDR2 are SGHRS and YFSETQ.